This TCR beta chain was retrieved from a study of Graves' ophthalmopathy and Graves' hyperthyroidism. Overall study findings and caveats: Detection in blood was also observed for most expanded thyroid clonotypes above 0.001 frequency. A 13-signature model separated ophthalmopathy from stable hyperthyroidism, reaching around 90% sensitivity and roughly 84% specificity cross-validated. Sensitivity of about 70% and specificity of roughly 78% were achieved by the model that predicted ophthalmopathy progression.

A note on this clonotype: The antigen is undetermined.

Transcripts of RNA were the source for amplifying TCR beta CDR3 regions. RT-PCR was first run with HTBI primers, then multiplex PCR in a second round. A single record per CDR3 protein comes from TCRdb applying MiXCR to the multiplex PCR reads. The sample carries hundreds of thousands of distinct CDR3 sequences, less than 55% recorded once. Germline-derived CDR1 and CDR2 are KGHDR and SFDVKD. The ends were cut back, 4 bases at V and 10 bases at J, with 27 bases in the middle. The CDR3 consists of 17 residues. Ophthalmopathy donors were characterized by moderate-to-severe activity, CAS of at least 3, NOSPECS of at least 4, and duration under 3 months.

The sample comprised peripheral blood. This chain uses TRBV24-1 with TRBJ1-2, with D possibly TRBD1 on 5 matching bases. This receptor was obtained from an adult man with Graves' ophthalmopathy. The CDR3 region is CATSDASSFGDVDDYTF. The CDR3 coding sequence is TGTGCCACCAGTGACGCCTCTTCATTCGGGGACGTTGATGACTACACCTTC.